A selection of T cell receptor beta chains follows, all from one sample in a study of shared clonotypes between healthy human individuals. TCRdb's table, derived via immunoSEQ multiplex PCR, lists solely in-frame clones and lacks some. The sample includes over a million clones, approximately 80% of them seen just once. Input material: memory CD4+ T cells from PBMCs. Receptors originate from a man aged 18 to 30 in good health. Some clones in this sample may be carry-over from other donors' samples. The CDR3 runs from the conserved cysteine through the conserved F or W. Fields, in order: J gene, V gene, clone size, D gene, CDR3 DNA, CDR3 protein. The D gene is left open where the match is weak. Size is omitted from some rows. Given values are once, few, many or a class for expanded clones.

j_gene: TRBJ2-1
v_gene: TRBV19
abundance: NA
d_gene: TRBD2
CDR3nt: TGTGCCAGTAGTATAGATCGGGGGACTAGCGGGAGATATGAGCAGTTCTTC
CDR3aa: CASSIDRGTSGRYEQFF

j_gene: TRBJ2-5
v_gene: TRBV7-9
abundance: NA
d_gene: NA
CDR3nt: TGTGCCAGCAGCTTAGGATGGGCAGCAGAGACCCAGTACTTC
CDR3aa: CASSLGWAAETQYF

j_gene: TRBJ1-5
v_gene: TRBV6-1
abundance: NA
d_gene: TRBD1
CDR3nt: TGTGCCAGCAGTGATGGACAGGGTGGAACTCAGCCCCAGCATTTT
CDR3aa: CASSDGQGGTQPQHF

j_gene: TRBJ2-7
v_gene: TRBV10-3
abundance: NA
d_gene: TRBD1
CDR3nt: TGTGCCATCAGTGGGGGGGACAGGGACTCCTACGAGCAGTACTTC
CDR3aa: CAISGGDRDSYEQYF

j_gene: TRBJ2-1
v_gene: TRBV10-3
abundance: NA
d_gene: TRBD2
CDR3nt: TGTGCCATCAGTGAGTACACCGGGACTAGCACCTACAATGAGCAGTTCTTC
CDR3aa: CAISEYTGTSTYNEQFF

j_gene: TRBJ2-1
v_gene: TRBV25-1
abundance: NA
d_gene: NA
CDR3nt: TGTGCCAGCAGTAAACTCACAGGGATGGAGCAGTTCTTC
CDR3aa: CASSKLTGMEQFF

j_gene: TRBJ1-4
v_gene: TRBV19
abundance: NA
d_gene: NA
CDR3nt: TGTGCCAGTAGTATTGGTTCGGGCGGGGGGAATGAAAAACTGTTTTTT
CDR3aa: CASSIGSGGGNEKLFF

j_gene: TRBJ2-5
v_gene: TRBV5-1
abundance: NA
d_gene: NA
CDR3nt: TGCGCCAGCAGCTTGGTCCCGAGGGAGACCCAGTACTTC
CDR3aa: CASSLVPRETQYF

j_gene: TRBJ1-3
v_gene: TRBV9
abundance: NA
d_gene: NA
CDR3nt: TGTGCCAGCAGCGTAGTCCCCAACGGCAACACCATATATTTT
CDR3aa: CASSVVPNGNTIYF

j_gene: TRBJ1-2
v_gene: TRBV6-1
abundance: NA
d_gene: NA
CDR3nt: TGTGCCAGCAGTGGCCGGGGCGGGAACTACACCTTC
CDR3aa: CASSGRGGNYTF

j_gene: TRBJ2-1
v_gene: TRBV30
abundance: NA
d_gene: NA
CDR3nt: TGTGCCTGGAGTGGGGACTCGTCCAATGAGCAGTTCTTC
CDR3aa: CAWSGDSSNEQFF

j_gene: TRBJ1-2
v_gene: TRBV28
abundance: NA
d_gene: NA
CDR3nt: TGTGCTGTCATTCCCGGACAGAACTATGGCTACACCTTC
CDR3aa: CAVIPGQNYGYTF

j_gene: TRBJ2-2
v_gene: TRBV7-8
abundance: NA
d_gene: NA
CDR3nt: TGTGCCAGCAGCCCCCTGGGGAGTTCGAACACCGGGGAGCTGTTTTTT
CDR3aa: CASSPLGSSNTGELFF

j_gene: TRBJ2-1
v_gene: TRBV4-1
abundance: NA
d_gene: TRBD2
CDR3nt: TGCGCCAGCAGCGAGGTTGGAGGGCGGGAGTATGAGCAGTTCTTC
CDR3aa: CASSEVGGREYEQFF

j_gene: TRBJ2-7
v_gene: TRBV5-1
abundance: NA
d_gene: TRBD1
CDR3nt: TGCGCCAGCAGCTTGGTCTACAGGGGATCCTACGAGCAGTACTTC
CDR3aa: CASSLVYRGSYEQYF

j_gene: TRBJ2-3
v_gene: TRBV10-3
abundance: NA
d_gene: NA
CDR3nt: TGTGCCATCAGTGAACGCACAGATACGCAGTATTTT
CDR3aa: CAISERTDTQYF

j_gene: TRBJ1-2
v_gene: TRBV29-1
abundance: NA
d_gene: NA
CDR3nt: TGCAGCGTTGAAGCCGAACCCAGCCGGACGGACTATGGCTACACCTTC
CDR3aa: CSVEAEPSRTDYGYTF

j_gene: TRBJ1-2
v_gene: TRBV5-4
abundance: NA
d_gene: TRBD1
CDR3nt: TGTGCCAGCAGCTTCCGGGACAGGGGAAGCTATGGCTACACCTTC
CDR3aa: CASSFRDRGSYGYTF

j_gene: TRBJ1-1
v_gene: TRBV6-6
abundance: few
d_gene: NA
CDR3nt: TGTGCCAGCAGTTACACGGCCAGGTCAAACACTGAAGCTTTCTTT
CDR3aa: CASSYTARSNTEAFF

j_gene: TRBJ2-7
v_gene: TRBV7-9
abundance: NA
d_gene: TRBD1
CDR3nt: TGTGCCAGCAGCCCCCCCTTCCGACAGGGGGCGTACGAGCAGTACTTC
CDR3aa: CASSPPFRQGAYEQYF

j_gene: TRBJ2-2
v_gene: TRBV28
abundance: few
d_gene: NA
CDR3nt: TGTGCCAGCAGCGTCCTCGGCGGGGAGCTGTTTTTT
CDR3aa: CASSVLGGELFF

j_gene: TRBJ1-1
v_gene: TRBV7-9
abundance: NA
d_gene: NA
CDR3nt: TGTGCCAGCAGCTTTCGAAACACTGAAGCTTTCTTT
CDR3aa: CASSFRNTEAFF

j_gene: TRBJ2-5
v_gene: TRBV30
abundance: once
d_gene: NA
CDR3nt: TGTGCCTGGAGTTATGGAGAGACCCAGTACTTC
CDR3aa: CAWSYGETQYF

j_gene: TRBJ2-2
v_gene: TRBV5-4
abundance: NA
d_gene: TRBD2
CDR3nt: TGTGCCAGCAGCTTGCCGACTAGCGGGATTGTTGGGGAGCTGTTTTTT
CDR3aa: CASSLPTSGIVGELFF

j_gene: TRBJ1-5
v_gene: TRBV28
abundance: NA
d_gene: NA
CDR3nt: TGTGCCAGCTCCCCCGGGGTGCCCCAGCATTTT
CDR3aa: CASSPGVPQHF

j_gene: TRBJ2-2
v_gene: TRBV7-2
abundance: many
d_gene: NA
CDR3nt: TGTGCCAGCAGCTTAGCGCGGGAGACAGGCGGGGAGCTGTTTTTT
CDR3aa: CASSLARETGGELFF

j_gene: TRBJ2-4
v_gene: TRBV27
abundance: NA
d_gene: NA
CDR3nt: TGTGCCAGCAGAGGTCAAGCCAAAAACATTCAGTACTTC
CDR3aa: CASRGQAKNIQYF

j_gene: TRBJ2-4
v_gene: TRBV28
abundance: NA
d_gene: TRBD2
CDR3nt: TGTGCCAGCAGTTTATGGACGGGGGGGGCCAAAAACATTCAGTACTTC
CDR3aa: CASSLWTGGAKNIQYF

j_gene: TRBJ1-5
v_gene: TRBV2
abundance: NA
d_gene: NA
CDR3nt: TGTGCCAGCAGTCGTGGACAAGTCGCTCAGCCCCAGCATTTT
CDR3aa: CASSRGQVAQPQHF

j_gene: TRBJ2-1
v_gene: TRBV7-2
abundance: NA
d_gene: TRBD2
CDR3nt: TGTGCCAGCAGACTAGCGGGAGTCCATGAGCAGTTCTTC
CDR3aa: CASRLAGVHEQFF

j_gene: TRBJ2-2
v_gene: TRBV25-1
abundance: NA
d_gene: NA
CDR3nt: TGTGCCAGCAGTGAGTTTCTTCAGGGGCCCGGGGAGCTGTTTTTT
CDR3aa: CASSEFLQGPGELFF

j_gene: TRBJ2-5
v_gene: TRBV7-3
abundance: NA
d_gene: TRBD2
CDR3nt: TGTGCCAGCAGCTTGGGAGCGGGAGTTGAAGAGACCCAGTACTTC
CDR3aa: CASSLGAGVEETQYF

j_gene: TRBJ2-7
v_gene: TRBV5-1
abundance: NA
d_gene: TRBD2
CDR3nt: TGCGCCAGCAGCTCTACTACTAGCGGGCCTACCTACGAGCAGTACTTC
CDR3aa: CASSSTTSGPTYEQYF

j_gene: TRBJ1-1
v_gene: TRBV5-1
abundance: once
d_gene: NA
CDR3nt: TGCGCCAGCAGCCCGGACAGATTCACTGAAGCTTTCTTT
CDR3aa: CASSPDRFTEAFF

j_gene: TRBJ2-7
v_gene: TRBV7-9
abundance: NA
d_gene: NA
CDR3nt: TGTGCCAGCAGCACCAGGGCTAGCTCCTACGAGCAGTACTTC
CDR3aa: CASSTRASSYEQYF

j_gene: TRBJ1-5
v_gene: TRBV9
abundance: once
d_gene: TRBD1
CDR3nt: TGTGCCAGCAGCGCTCGCGGGGACAGCTCTTATCAGCCCCAGCATTTT
CDR3aa: CASSARGDSSYQPQHF

j_gene: TRBJ1-1
v_gene: TRBV11-3
abundance: NA
d_gene: TRBD1
CDR3nt: TGTGCCAGCAGCTTAGGGACAGGGAACACTGAAGCTTTCTTT
CDR3aa: CASSLGTGNTEAFF

j_gene: TRBJ1-1
v_gene: TRBV28
abundance: NA
d_gene: NA
CDR3nt: TGTGCCAGCAGTTTTGATGTGGGCACTGAAGCTTTCTTT
CDR3aa: CASSFDVGTEAFF

j_gene: TRBJ1-1
v_gene: TRBV5-6
abundance: once
d_gene: NA
CDR3nt: TGTGCCAGCAGCTTGCGAGTAATAGGGGCGAACACTGAAGCTTTCTTT
CDR3aa: CASSLRVIGANTEAFF

j_gene: TRBJ2-5
v_gene: TRBV5-6
abundance: NA
d_gene: NA
CDR3nt: TGTGCCAGCAGCTGGGTGGGGACCCAGTACTTC
CDR3aa: CASSWVGTQYF

j_gene: TRBJ2-6
v_gene: TRBV18
abundance: NA
d_gene: NA
CDR3nt: TGTGCCAGCTCACCACGACGGCCAACTCAATCTGGGGCCAACGTCCTGACTTTC
CDR3aa: CASSPRRPTQSGANVLTF

j_gene: TRBJ2-3
v_gene: TRBV7-3
abundance: NA
d_gene: TRBD1
CDR3nt: TGTGCCAGCAGCCTTGGACAGGGGGGCACAGATACGCAGTATTTT
CDR3aa: CASSLGQGGTDTQYF

j_gene: TRBJ2-7
v_gene: TRBV2
abundance: NA
d_gene: TRBD1
CDR3nt: TGTGCCAGCAGCGACCTCCGGGACAGGGGGCGTGAGCAGTACTTC
CDR3aa: CASSDLRDRGREQYF

j_gene: TRBJ2-1
v_gene: TRBV2
abundance: NA
d_gene: TRBD2
CDR3nt: TGTGCCAGCAGTGAAGTGGCTAGCGGGAGTCCGCAGGGTGTGCAGTTCTTC
CDR3aa: CASSEVASGSPQGVQFF

j_gene: TRBJ2-2
v_gene: TRBV7-2
abundance: NA
d_gene: NA
CDR3nt: TGTGCCAGCAGCTTAAAGGCAGCGAACACCGGGGAGCTGTTTTTT
CDR3aa: CASSLKAANTGELFF

j_gene: TRBJ2-1
v_gene: TRBV4-3
abundance: NA
d_gene: TRBD2
CDR3nt: TGCGCCAGCAGCCAAGAAACTCTAGCGGGGGCCTACAATGAGCAGTTCTTC
CDR3aa: CASSQETLAGAYNEQFF

j_gene: TRBJ2-5
v_gene: TRBV29-1
abundance: NA
d_gene: NA
CDR3nt: TGCAGCGTTGACTTGCGGACAGCCCAAGAGACCCAGTACTTC
CDR3aa: CSVDLRTAQETQYF

j_gene: TRBJ1-3
v_gene: TRBV5-6
abundance: once
d_gene: NA
CDR3nt: TGTGCCAGCAGCCAGGACAGCACTGGAAACACCATATATTTT
CDR3aa: CASSQDSTGNTIYF

j_gene: TRBJ2-1
v_gene: TRBV6-6
abundance: NA
d_gene: NA
CDR3nt: TGTGCCAGCAGTCACCCGGGGTCCTACAATGAGCAGTTCTTC
CDR3aa: CASSHPGSYNEQFF

j_gene: TRBJ2-7
v_gene: TRBV7-9
abundance: NA
d_gene: TRBD1
CDR3nt: TGTGCCAGCAGCCCTGCGGGACAGGCTACCTACGAGCAGTACTTC
CDR3aa: CASSPAGQATYEQYF

j_gene: TRBJ2-6
v_gene: TRBV5-1
abundance: NA
d_gene: NA
CDR3nt: TGCGCCAGCAGCTTGGTTGGGACTGGGGCCAACGTCCTGACTTTC
CDR3aa: CASSLVGTGANVLTF

j_gene: TRBJ2-1
v_gene: TRBV7-8
abundance: NA
d_gene: NA
CDR3nt: TGTGCCAGCAGCTTAGAAAATCCAGGGAAGGGAAATGAGCAGTTCTTC
CDR3aa: CASSLENPGKGNEQFF

j_gene: TRBJ1-4
v_gene: TRBV19
abundance: NA
d_gene: NA
CDR3nt: TGTGCCAGTAGTATCGGAACAGGGCAAAGGGTTAATGAAAAACTGTTTTTT
CDR3aa: CASSIGTGQRVNEKLFF

j_gene: TRBJ1-5
v_gene: TRBV5-1
abundance: NA
d_gene: NA
CDR3nt: TGCGCCAGCAGCTTGGAGACAGGCCGAAATCAGCCCCAGCATTTT
CDR3aa: CASSLETGRNQPQHF

j_gene: TRBJ1-2
v_gene: TRBV27
abundance: NA
d_gene: NA
CDR3nt: TGTGCCAGCAGTTTATCGTCCCCTAACTATGGCTACACCTTC
CDR3aa: CASSLSSPNYGYTF

j_gene: TRBJ1-4
v_gene: TRBV28
abundance: NA
d_gene: NA
CDR3nt: TGTGCCAGCAGGCACGGGGGGGAACTTAATGAAAAACTGTTTTTT
CDR3aa: CASRHGGELNEKLFF

j_gene: TRBJ1-5
v_gene: TRBV6-1
abundance: NA
d_gene: NA
CDR3nt: TGTGCCAGCACCGAGGGGCGGAATCAGCCCCAGCATTTT
CDR3aa: CASTEGRNQPQHF

j_gene: TRBJ1-2
v_gene: TRBV6-6
abundance: once
d_gene: TRBD1
CDR3nt: TGTGCCAGCAGGGCCACTGGGGGGACAGTGAATGGCTACACCTTC
CDR3aa: CASRATGGTVNGYTF

j_gene: TRBJ2-2
v_gene: TRBV19
abundance: NA
d_gene: TRBD1
CDR3nt: TGTGCCAGTAGCCTCGCGACAGGGTTGCAAACCGGGGAGCTGTTTTTT
CDR3aa: CASSLATGLQTGELFF